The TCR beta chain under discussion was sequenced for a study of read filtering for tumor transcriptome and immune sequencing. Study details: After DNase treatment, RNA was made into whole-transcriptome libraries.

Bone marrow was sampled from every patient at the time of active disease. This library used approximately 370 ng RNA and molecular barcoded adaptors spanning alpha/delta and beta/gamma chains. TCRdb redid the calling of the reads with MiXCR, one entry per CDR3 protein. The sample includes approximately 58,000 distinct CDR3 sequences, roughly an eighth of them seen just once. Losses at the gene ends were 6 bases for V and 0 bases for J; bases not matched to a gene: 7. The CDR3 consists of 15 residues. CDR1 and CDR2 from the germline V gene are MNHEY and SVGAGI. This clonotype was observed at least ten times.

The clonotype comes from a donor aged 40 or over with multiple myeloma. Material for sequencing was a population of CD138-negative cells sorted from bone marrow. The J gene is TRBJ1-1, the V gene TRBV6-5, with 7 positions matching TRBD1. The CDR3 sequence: CASSRGDRLNTEAFF. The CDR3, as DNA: TGTGCCAGCAGCCGAGGGGACAGACTGAACACTGAAGCTTTCTTT.